This T cell receptor (beta chain) came from a study of blood T cell repertoires in COVID-19. Looking at the study overall: Samples taken during acute and convalescent COVID-19 were collected in the United States, Italy and Spain. Nucleic acid was either cDNA or gDNA, and it came from T cells, B-cell-depleted T cells, or PBMCs.

V lost 3 bases and J 8 bases, leaving 10 bases between the germline ends. CDR1 is PRHDT, CDR2 FYEKMQ, per germline (reference sequence). The CDR3 sequence is 12 residues long. Source study methods: The authors estimated nucleated cell counts from reference gene primer amplification. Produced via immunoSEQ multiplex PCR; TCRdb's table is partial and in-frame only. V and J calls and clone size come straight from that table; D and trimming were deduced from the DNA. The data show roughly 150,000 clones, around 92% seen once. What was sequenced was peripheral blood. This receptor was taken from a man in his 60s with acute or convalescent COVID-19. The V gene is TRBV13, the J gene TRBJ1-1; D perhaps matches TRBD1 (6 bases). CDR3: CASSFSGTEAFF. The DNA for the CDR3 is TGTGCCAGCAGCTTTTCCGGGACAGAAGCTTTCTTT. The whole variable domain, filled in from reference TRBV13 and TRBJ1-1, reads AAGVIQSPRHLIKEKRETATLKCYPIPRHDTVYWYQQGPGQDPQFLISFYEKMQSDKGSIPDRFSAQQFSDYHSELNMSSLELGDSALYFCASSFSGTEAFFGQGTRLTVV.